These T cell receptor beta chains were read from a single sample in a study of long-term antiretroviral therapy in people with HIV. This table comes from immunoSEQ multiplex PCR, and its TCRdb copy is limited to in-frame clones, with some not included. The sample contains about 27,000 clones, around 80% of which appear only once. The sequenced sample was unsorted PBMCs, obtained 3 years after starting antiretroviral therapy. The receptor source for this set is a man aged 35 to 55 with HIV. Each CDR3 is given with its conserved first and last residue. D genes are given only for firm matches. Only some rows state a clone size, as once, few, many or a class for expanded clones.

V	J	size	D	DNA	CDR3
TRBV28	TRBJ1-5	few	-	TGTGCCAGCAGTTTCCCCCAGCCCCAGCATTTT	CASSFPQPQHF
TRBV28	TRBJ1-1	-	-	TGTGCCAGCAGTTTGGAGGATCCGGGCAAAGAAGCTTTCTTT	CASSLEDPGKEAFF
TRBV30	TRBJ1-5	few	-	TGTGCCTGGAGTGGACGCTCCAATCAGCCCCAGCATTTT	CAWSGRSNQPQHF
TRBV7-9	TRBJ2-1	-	-	TGTGCCAGCAGCCGTAGGGCGTCCCAGCAATTATACAATGAGCAGTTCTTC	CASSRRASQQLYNEQFF
TRBV6-5	TRBJ1-2	few	-	TGTGCCAGCAGTTGGACCGGGGCGGTTGGGTACACCTTC	CASSWTGAVGYTF
TRBV7-9	TRBJ1-4	-	-	TGTGCCAGCAGCAGCTGGGCAGGGTTTAATGAAAAACTGTTTTTT	CASSSWAGFNEKLFF
TRBV9	TRBJ2-3	-	-	TGTGCCAGCCTCGGCCGAAGAATGTCGACAGATACGCAGTATTTT	CASLGRRMSTDTQYF
TRBV10-2	TRBJ2-7	large	TRBD2	TGCGCCAGCAGTGAGTCGGTCGGCGGGAGTTTATACGAGCAGTACTTC	CASSESVGGSLYEQYF
TRBV7-3	TRBJ1-1	-	-	TGTGCCAGCAGCCCCCGTGGATTCCCCAACACTGAAGCTTTCTTT	CASSPRGFPNTEAFF
TRBV11-2	TRBJ2-2	once	TRBD2	TGTGCCAGCAGCTTAGGACTAGCGCGCACCGGGGAGCTGTTTTTT	CASSLGLARTGELFF
TRBV10-3	TRBJ2-5	-	TRBD2	TGTGCCGTCAACGGGGCGGGGGGGGCTGAGACCCAGTACTTC	CAVNGAGGAETQYF
TRBV6-5	TRBJ1-2	-	-	TGTGCCAGCGGACAGCCACCCAACTATGGCTACACCTTC	CASGQPPNYGYTF
TRBV28	TRBJ2-1	-	-	TGTGCCAGCAGTCGTCCCGATCTAAGGGTCTTC	CASSRPDLRVF
TRBV30	TRBJ1-3	-	TRBD1	TGTGCCTGGAGTCAGAGGGACAGGGCTTACTCTGGAAACACCATATATTTT	CAWSQRDRAYSGNTIYF
TRBV18	TRBJ2-7	-	-	TGTGCCAGCTCACCGACCGGATCTAGCGAGCAGTACTTC	CASSPTGSSEQYF
TRBV29-1	TRBJ2-1	-	-	TGCAGCGTTGTGACTTTTCCCAACAATGAGCAGTTCTTC	CSVVTFPNNEQFF
TRBV19	TRBJ2-5	-	-	TGTGCCAGTAGTCACCTAGGGGAGACCCAGTACTTC	CASSHLGETQYF
TRBV6-1	TRBJ2-2	-	-	TGTGCCAGCAGTGAAGGAAGGGGGGTATACACCGGGGAGCTGTTTTTT	CASSEGRGVYTGELFF
TRBV18	TRBJ2-7	-	-	TGTGCCAGCTCCGTTACCAACGGCTACGAGCAGTACTTC	CASSVTNGYEQYF
TRBV9	TRBJ2-3	-	TRBD2	TGTGCCAGCAACAGCGGGGGAGATACGCAGTATTTT	CASNSGGDTQYF
TRBV11-2	TRBJ2-1	medium-sized	-	TGTGCCAGCAGCGCTACAGGGAATGAGCAGTTCTTC	CASSATGNEQFF
TRBV7-9	TRBJ1-1	-	TRBD1	TGTGCCAGCCTACCTAATGGCGGGACAGGGCCCGAAGCTTTCTTT	CASLPNGGTGPEAFF
TRBV6-4	TRBJ1-1	-	TRBD1	TGTGCCAGCAGTAGACAGGGGGGTGACACTGAAGCTTTCTTT	CASSRQGGDTEAFF
TRBV15	TRBJ1-1	-	-	TGTGCCACCAGCAGAGTGGGGGGGCACACTGAAGCTTTCTTT	CATSRVGGHTEAFF
TRBV6-1	TRBJ2-1	-	TRBD2	TGTGCCAGCAGAAGCGGGGGGGATTACAATGAGCAGTTCTTC	CASRSGGDYNEQFF
TRBV7-9	TRBJ2-3	-	-	TGTGCCAGCAGCGTGGCGGGCCTTAGCACAGATACGCAGTATTTT	CASSVAGLSTDTQYF
TRBV7-9	TRBJ1-4	-	-	TGTGCCAGCAGTCCTCCAGGGTCCGCGGGGGAAAAACTGTTTTTT	CASSPPGSAGEKLFF
TRBV7-9	TRBJ1-4	few	TRBD1	TGTGCCAGCAGTTATGATGGGACAGGGGGTGAAAAACTGTTTTTT	CASSYDGTGGEKLFF
TRBV4-2	TRBJ2-1	-	TRBD2	TGTGCCAGCAGCCAGGCCGGACTAGCGGGGCCCTACAATGAGCAGTTCTTC	CASSQAGLAGPYNEQFF
TRBV5-4	TRBJ2-3	-	-	TGTGCCAGCAGCTCGGGCGATAGTATCGATACGCAGTATTTT	CASSSGDSIDTQYF
TRBV2	TRBJ2-7	-	-	TGTGCCAGTAGAGGGCCGGCCACCTACGAGCAGTACTTC	CASRGPATYEQYF
TRBV10-3	TRBJ2-5	-	-	TGTGCCATCAGTGAGGGCTGGGCCCAGTACTTC	CAISEGWAQYF
TRBV2	TRBJ1-4	-	TRBD1	TGTGCCAGCAGAGAGACAGGGTCCGAAAAACTGTTTTTT	CASRETGSEKLFF
TRBV19	TRBJ2-1	-	-	TGTGCCAGTAGTATAGGACTTTACAATGAGCAGTTCTTC	CASSIGLYNEQFF
TRBV6-5	TRBJ1-2	-	-	TGTGCCAGCAGAACGTTCGGGGGCAACTATGGCTACACCTTC	CASRTFGGNYGYTF
TRBV7-8	TRBJ1-4	few	-	TGTGCCAGCAGCTTAGGACCGGGAGATAATGAAAAACTGTTTTTT	CASSLGPGDNEKLFF
TRBV7-2	TRBJ2-5	-	-	TGTGCCAGCAGCTTAGTTGGATCCAAAGAGACCCAGTACTTC	CASSLVGSKETQYF